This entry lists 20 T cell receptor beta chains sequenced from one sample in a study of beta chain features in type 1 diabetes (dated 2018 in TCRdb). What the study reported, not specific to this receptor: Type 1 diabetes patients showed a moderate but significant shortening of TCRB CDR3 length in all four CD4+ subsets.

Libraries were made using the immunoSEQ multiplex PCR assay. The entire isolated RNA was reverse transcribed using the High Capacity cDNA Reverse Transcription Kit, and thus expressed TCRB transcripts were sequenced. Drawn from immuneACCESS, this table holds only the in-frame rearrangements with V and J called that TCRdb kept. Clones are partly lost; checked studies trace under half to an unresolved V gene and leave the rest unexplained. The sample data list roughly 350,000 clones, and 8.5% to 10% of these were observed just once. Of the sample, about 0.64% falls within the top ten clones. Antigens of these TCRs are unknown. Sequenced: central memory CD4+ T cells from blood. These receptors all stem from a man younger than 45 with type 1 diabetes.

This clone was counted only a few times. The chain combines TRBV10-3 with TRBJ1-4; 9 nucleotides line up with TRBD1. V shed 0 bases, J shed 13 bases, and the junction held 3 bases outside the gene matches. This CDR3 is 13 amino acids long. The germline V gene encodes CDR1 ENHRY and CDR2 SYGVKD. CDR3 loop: CAISESGTGRLFF. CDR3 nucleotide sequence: TGTGCCATCAGTGAGTCCGGGACAGGGAGACTGTTTTTT.

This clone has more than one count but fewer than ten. The CDR3 DNA reads as TGTGCCTGGAGTGTACTAAGGACAGGGGGCATATACAATGAGCAGTTCTTC. This codes for CAWSVLRTGGIYNEQFF. The V and J genes are TRBV30 and TRBJ2-1, with 11 bases matching TRBD1. The CDR3 runs 17 residues. Trimming removed 0 bases from V and 4 bases from J; junction bases left unmatched: 8. Germline assignment: CDR1 GTSNPN and CDR2 SVGIG (reference sequence). Complete variable domain (other parts from reference TRBV30 and TRBJ2-1): SQTIHQWPATLVQPVGSPLSLECTVEGTSNPNLYWYRQAAGRGLQLLFYSVGIGQISSEVPQNLSASRPQDRQFILSSKKLLLSDSGFYLCAWSVLRTGGIYNEQFFGPGTRLTVL.

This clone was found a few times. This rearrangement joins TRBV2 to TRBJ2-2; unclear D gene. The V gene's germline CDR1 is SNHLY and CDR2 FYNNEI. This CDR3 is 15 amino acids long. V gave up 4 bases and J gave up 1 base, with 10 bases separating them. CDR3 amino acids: CASSGIKGNTGELFF. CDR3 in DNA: TGTGCCAGCAGTGGAATTAAGGGGAACACCGGGGAGCTGTTTTTT.

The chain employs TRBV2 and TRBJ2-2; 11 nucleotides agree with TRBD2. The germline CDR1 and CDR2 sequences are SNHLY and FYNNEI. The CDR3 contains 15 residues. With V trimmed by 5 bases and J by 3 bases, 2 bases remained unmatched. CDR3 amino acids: CASSPGLADTGELFF. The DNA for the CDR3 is TGTGCCAGCAGTCCGGGACTAGCGGACACCGGGGAGCTGTTTTTT.

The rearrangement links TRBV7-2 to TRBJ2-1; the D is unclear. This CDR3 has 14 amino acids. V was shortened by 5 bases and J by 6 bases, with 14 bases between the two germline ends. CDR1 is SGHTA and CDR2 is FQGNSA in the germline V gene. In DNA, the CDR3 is TGTGCCAGCAGCCTGCAATTCCGGGTCAATGAGCAGTTCTTC. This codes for CASSLQFRVNEQFF.

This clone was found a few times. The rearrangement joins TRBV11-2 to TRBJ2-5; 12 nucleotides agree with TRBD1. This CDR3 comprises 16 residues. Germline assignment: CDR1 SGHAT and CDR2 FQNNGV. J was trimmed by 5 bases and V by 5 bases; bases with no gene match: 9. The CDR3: CASSHRDRGRVETQYF. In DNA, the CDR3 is TGTGCCAGCAGCCACCGGGACAGGGGGCGCGTGGAGACCCAGTACTTC.

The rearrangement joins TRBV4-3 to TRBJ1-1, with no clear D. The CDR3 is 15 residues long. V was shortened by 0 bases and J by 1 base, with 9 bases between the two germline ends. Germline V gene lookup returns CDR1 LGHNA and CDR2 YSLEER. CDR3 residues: CASSQDFWRNTEAFF. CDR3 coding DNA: TGCGCCAGCAGCCAAGATTTCTGGAGGAACACTGAAGCTTTCTTT.

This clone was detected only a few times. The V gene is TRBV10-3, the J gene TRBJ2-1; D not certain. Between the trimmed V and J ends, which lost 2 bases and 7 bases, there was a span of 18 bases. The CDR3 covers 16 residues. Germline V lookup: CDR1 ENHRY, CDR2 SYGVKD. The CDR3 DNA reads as TGTGCCATCAGTGAGGCCCCAACAAGCCCGCGGAATGAGCAGTTCTTC. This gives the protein CAISEAPTSPRNEQFF.

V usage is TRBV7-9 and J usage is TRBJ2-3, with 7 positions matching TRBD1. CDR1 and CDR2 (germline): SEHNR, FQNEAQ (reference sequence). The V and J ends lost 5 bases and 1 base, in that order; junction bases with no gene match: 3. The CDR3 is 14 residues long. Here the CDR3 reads CASSPTGGTDTQYF. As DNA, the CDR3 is TGTGCCAGCAGCCCAACAGGGGGCACAGATACGCAGTATTTT. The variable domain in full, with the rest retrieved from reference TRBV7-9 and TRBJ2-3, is DTGVSQNPRHKITKRGQNVTFRCDPISEHNRLYWYRQTLGQGPEFLTYFQNEAQLEKSRLLSDRFSAERPKGSFSTLEIQRTEQGDSAMYLCASSPTGGTDTQYFGPGTRLTVL.

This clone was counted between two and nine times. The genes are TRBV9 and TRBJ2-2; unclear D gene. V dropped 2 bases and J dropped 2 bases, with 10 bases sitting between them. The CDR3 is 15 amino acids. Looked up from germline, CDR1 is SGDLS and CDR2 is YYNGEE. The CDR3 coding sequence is TGTGCCAGCAGCGTCTCGAGTTCCAACACCGGGGAGCTGTTTTTT. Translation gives CASSVSSSNTGELFF.

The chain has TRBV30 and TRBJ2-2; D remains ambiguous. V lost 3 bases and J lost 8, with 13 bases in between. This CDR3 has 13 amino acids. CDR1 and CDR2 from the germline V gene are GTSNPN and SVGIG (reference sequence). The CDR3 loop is CAWSPNLSGELFF. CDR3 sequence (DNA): TGTGCCTGGAGCCCCAACCTGTCAGGGGAGCTGTTTTTT.

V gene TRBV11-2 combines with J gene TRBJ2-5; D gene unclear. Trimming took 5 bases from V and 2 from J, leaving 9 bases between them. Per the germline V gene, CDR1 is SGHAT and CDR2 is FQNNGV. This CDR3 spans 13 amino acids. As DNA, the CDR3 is TGTGCCAGCAGCCCCCAGATGCAAGAGACCCAGTACTTC. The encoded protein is CASSPQMQETQYF.

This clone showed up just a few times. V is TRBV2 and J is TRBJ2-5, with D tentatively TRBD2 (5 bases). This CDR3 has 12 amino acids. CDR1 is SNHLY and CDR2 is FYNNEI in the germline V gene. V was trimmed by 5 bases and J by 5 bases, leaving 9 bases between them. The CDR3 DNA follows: TGTGCCAGCAGTCGAAGAGGGGAGACCCAGTACTTC. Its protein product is CASSRRGETQYF.

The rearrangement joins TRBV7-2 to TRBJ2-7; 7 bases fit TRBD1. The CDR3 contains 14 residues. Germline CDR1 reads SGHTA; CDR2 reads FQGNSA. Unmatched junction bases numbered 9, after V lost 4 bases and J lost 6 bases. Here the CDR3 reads CASSSRGLLSEQYF. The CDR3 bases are TGTGCCAGCAGCTCTAGGGGGCTGCTTTCCGAGCAGTACTTC. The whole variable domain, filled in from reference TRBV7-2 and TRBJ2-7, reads GAGVSQSPSNKVTEKGKDVELRCDPISGHTALYWYRQSLGQGLEFLIYFQGNSAPDKSGLPSDRFSAERTGGSVSTLTIQRTQQEDSAVYLCASSSRGLLSEQYFGPGTRLTVT.

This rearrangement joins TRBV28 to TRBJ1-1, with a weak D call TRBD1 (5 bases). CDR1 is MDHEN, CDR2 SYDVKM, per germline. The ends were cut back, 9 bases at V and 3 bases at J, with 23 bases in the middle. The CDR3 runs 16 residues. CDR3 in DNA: TGTGCCAGTGTGAACCAGGGAAGATTGTTGGACACTGAAGCTTTCTTT. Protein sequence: CASVNQGRLLDTEAFF.

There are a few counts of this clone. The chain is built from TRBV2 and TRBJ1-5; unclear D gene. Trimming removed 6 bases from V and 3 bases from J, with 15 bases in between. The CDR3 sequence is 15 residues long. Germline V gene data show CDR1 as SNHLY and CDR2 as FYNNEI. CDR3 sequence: CASRAQSGFNQPQHF. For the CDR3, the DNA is TGTGCCAGCAGGGCTCAGTCGGGGTTCAATCAGCCCCAGCATTTT.

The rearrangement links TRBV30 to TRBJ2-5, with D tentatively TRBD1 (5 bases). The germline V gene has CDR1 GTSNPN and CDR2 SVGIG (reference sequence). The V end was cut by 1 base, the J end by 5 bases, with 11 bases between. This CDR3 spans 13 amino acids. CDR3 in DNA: TGTGCCTGGAGTGGGGGCCACTCGGAGACCCAGTACTTC. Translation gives CAWSGGHSETQYF.

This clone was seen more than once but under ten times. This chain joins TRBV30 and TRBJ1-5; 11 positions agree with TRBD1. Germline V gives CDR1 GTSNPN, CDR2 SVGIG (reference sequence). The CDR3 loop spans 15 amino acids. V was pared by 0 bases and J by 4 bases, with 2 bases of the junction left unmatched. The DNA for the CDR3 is TGTGCCTGGAGTGTAGGACAGGGGGCAAATCAGCCCCAGCATTTT. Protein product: CAWSVGQGANQPQHF.

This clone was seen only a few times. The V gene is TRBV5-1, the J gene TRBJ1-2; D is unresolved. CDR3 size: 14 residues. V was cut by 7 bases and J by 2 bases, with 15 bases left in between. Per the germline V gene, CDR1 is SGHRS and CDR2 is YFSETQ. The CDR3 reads CASGPVTVNYGYTF. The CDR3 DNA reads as TGCGCCAGCGGTCCCGTCACAGTCAACTATGGCTACACCTTC.

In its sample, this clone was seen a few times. The CDR3 coding sequence is TGTGCCAGCAGCTTGGTTCCCCGATTCTCTGGAAACACCATATATTTT. Translation gives CASSLVPRFSGNTIYF. The chain combines TRBV5-4 with TRBJ1-3, with D hard to call. CDR1 is SGHNT, CDR2 YYREEE, per germline (reference sequence). This CDR3 contains 16 residues. V was shortened by 0 bases and J by 0 bases, with 10 bases between the two germline ends.